Below are 23 T cell receptor beta chains sequenced from a single sample in a study of technical replicates of blood from a handful of donors. Assay used: immunoSEQ multiplex PCR; TCRdb lists only in-frame clones, some missing. Of about 12,000 clones in the sample, 85% to 95% were seen once. The sequencing input was PBMCs. All receptors derive from a human donor in good health.

The V gene is TRBV29-1, the J gene TRBJ1-5; tentatively, D is TRBD1 (5 bases). The V and J ends lost 6 bases and 7 bases respectively, with 16 bases between them. CDR1 is SQVTM and CDR2 is ANQGSEA in the germline V gene. The CDR3 is made up of 13 amino acids. CDR3 region: CSVSRGEGQPQHF. The CDR3 nucleotides read TGCAGCGTCTCTCGGGGGGAAGGGCAGCCCCAGCATTTT.

V usage is TRBV6-1 and J usage is TRBJ1-5; unclear D gene. Germline CDR1 is MNHNS and CDR2 is SASEGT. V gave up 2 bases and J gave up 9 bases, with 8 bases separating them. The CDR3 contains 12 residues. The CDR3 spells CASSESGGPQHF. The CDR3 nucleotides are TGTGCCAGCAGTGAATCTGGCGGGCCCCAGCATTTT.

This chain joins TRBV4-2 and TRBJ1-1; D is ambiguous. Germline assignment: CDR1 LGHNA and CDR2 YNFKEQ. With 0 bases removed from V and 3 bases from J, the gap between germline ends came to 17 bases. The CDR3 covers 17 residues. In DNA form, the CDR3 reads TGTGCCAGCAGCCAAGATCTTAGCAGCCCCACCTACACTGAAGCTTTCTTT. This encodes CASSQDLSSPTYTEAFF.

Turning to this clone: At one end the junction does not follow the germline gene, possibly because of a read error. J is TRBJ2-7 and V is TRBV7-9; TRBD2 matches at 10 bases. CDR3 length: 14 residues. Germline V gene lookup returns CDR1 SEHNR and CDR2 FQNEAQ (reference sequence). In nucleotides, the CDR3 is TGTGCCAGCAGCGTAGCGGGAGGCCCTGGCGAGCAGTACTTC. This sequence encodes CASSVAGGPGEQYF.

V and J are TRBV2 and TRBJ2-5; TRBD1 might be the D (6 bases). The CDR3 is 12 residues long. The germline CDR1 and CDR2 sequences are SNHLY and FYNNEI. V was clipped by 11 bases and J by 1 base, with 11 bases between them. DNA of the CDR3: TGTGCCGGTACAGGGTTCCAAGAGACCCAGTACTTC. Its protein is CAGTGFQETQYF.

The CDR3 region is CASSRLQGASQEQYF. CDR3 nucleotide sequence: TGTGCCAGCAGTCGACTACAGGGGGCGAGCCAGGAGCAGTACTTC. The chain recombines TRBV27 with TRBJ2-7, with 9 bases lining up with TRBD1. This CDR3 is built from 15 residues. Germline CDR1 reads MNHEY; CDR2 reads SMNVEV (reference sequence). Losses at the gene ends were 5 bases for V and 7 bases for J; bases not matched to a gene: 12.

The chain is built from TRBV29-1 and TRBJ2-1; 11 bases align to TRBD2. The V segment lost 7 bases and the J segment 9 bases; nucleotides outside the gene matches: 8. The germline CDR1 and CDR2 sequences are SQVTM and ANQGSEA. The CDR3 sequence is 13 residues long. The CDR3 bases are TGCAGCGCCCGCCCGACTAGCGGGATTGAGCAGTTCTTC. This codes for CSARPTSGIEQFF.

The chain employs TRBV5-8 and TRBJ1-4; no reliable D call. The CDR3 runs 16 residues. Per the germline V gene, CDR1 is SGHTS and CDR2 is YDEGEE. The V end lost 1 base, the J end lost 4 bases, and 14 bases lay between the germline ends. The CDR3 nucleotides read TGTGCCAGCAGCTTGCAGATCGGACTTCATAATGAAAAACTGTTTTTT. Translating gives CASSLQIGLHNEKLFF.

The chain links TRBV6-1 to TRBJ2-5, with 8 bases identical to TRBD2. This CDR3 is built from 15 residues. V trimming: 9 bases; J trimming: 0 bases; junction bases outside the gene matches: 9. Germline V gives CDR1 MNHNS, CDR2 SASEGT. Here the CDR3 reads CASILAEGYQETQYF. For the CDR3, the DNA is TGTGCCAGTATACTAGCGGAGGGGTACCAAGAGACCCAGTACTTC.

J is TRBJ2-7 and V is TRBV2; TRBD2 matches at 10 bases. V lost 3 bases, J lost 1 base, and 9 bases stayed unmatched. This CDR3 contains 17 residues. CDR1 is SNHLY, CDR2 FYNNEI, per germline. CDR3 DNA sequence: TGTGCCAGCAGTGATTCGCTAGCGGGAGCGATGTCCTACGAGCAGTACTTC. The encoded protein is CASSDSLAGAMSYEQYF.

In the case of this clone: The junction and the germline gene differ at one end; a read error may be behind it. The rearrangement uses TRBV6-6 and TRBJ1-1; TRBD1 agrees at 9 bases. CDR1 is MNHNY and CDR2 is SVGAGI in the germline V gene (reference sequence). The CDR3 consists of 15 residues. CDR3 DNA sequence: TGTGCCAGCACTTACAGGGGGCAGGAGAACACTGAAGCTTTCTTT. This sequence encodes CASTYRGQENTEAFF.

The genes are TRBV28 and TRBJ2-3; D is possibly TRBD2 (5 bases). V was trimmed by 7 bases and J by 0 bases, leaving 11 bases between them. The CDR3 extends over 14 amino acids. Germline V gene data show CDR1 as MDHEN and CDR2 as SYDVKM. As DNA, the CDR3 is TGTGCCAGCAAAACGGCGGGCAGCACAGATACGCAGTATTTT. It specifies CASKTAGSTDTQYF.

The V gene is TRBV28, the J gene TRBJ2-5; 7 bases line up with TRBD2. CDR3 size: 16 residues. CDR1 and CDR2 from the germline V gene are MDHEN and SYDVKM. Trimming at V came to 2 bases and at J to 1 base, leaving 7 bases not matched to a gene. This CDR3 reads CASSLGRGPRQETQYF. CDR3 in DNA: TGTGCCAGCAGTTTAGGGAGGGGACCCCGCCAAGAGACCCAGTACTTC.

This clone has only one observation. The genes are TRBV10-2 and TRBJ2-7, with 8 positions matching TRBD1. The V segment lost 4 bases and the J segment 6 bases; nucleotides outside the gene matches: 8. The CDR3 is made up of 14 amino acids. Per germline, CDR1 WSHSY and CDR2 SAAADI. The CDR3 region is CASSVDRERGEQYF. The DNA for the CDR3 is TGCGCCAGCAGTGTGGACAGGGAAAGAGGCGAGCAGTACTTC.

The chain couples TRBV11-3 to TRBJ2-3; tentatively, D is TRBD2 (5 bases). Germline lookup yields CDR1 SGHNT and CDR2 YENEEA. CDR3 length: 12 residues. With 5 bases removed from V and 9 bases from J, the gap between germline ends came to 12 bases. The CDR3 here is CASSLRWETQYF. The CDR3 DNA is TGTGCCAGCAGCCTGAGATGGGAGACGCAGTATTTT.

This sequence joins TRBV23-1 and TRBJ2-1; 12 positions match TRBD2. TRBV23-1 is placed among ORFs of uncertain function. With V trimmed by 1 base and J by 4 bases, 17 bases remained unmatched. This CDR3 has 21 residues. The CDR3 nucleotides are TGCGCCAGCAGTCAATTGGTTATGCCTAGCGGGAGGGCCTTACTATACAATGAGCAGTTCTTC. This translates into CASSQLVMPSGRALLYNEQFF.

The chain combines TRBV9 with TRBJ1-1, with a possible D match to TRBD1 (5 bases). This CDR3 comprises 15 residues. Germline-derived CDR1 and CDR2 are SGDLS and YYNGEE. Trimming removed 1 base from V and 3 bases from J, with 13 bases in between. This CDR3 is CASSVMPGVDTEAFF. The DNA for the CDR3 is TGTGCCAGCAGCGTAATGCCGGGGGTAGACACTGAAGCTTTCTTT.

In its sample, this clone was seen once. V is TRBV11-2 and J is TRBJ1-2; TRBD1 matches 11 bases. This CDR3 has 13 residues. V was clipped by 3 bases and J by 7 bases; unmatched bases: 1. CDR1 is SGHAT, CDR2 FQNNGV, per germline. CDR3 protein: CASSFGTGGGYTF. The CDR3, as DNA: TGTGCCAGCAGCTTTGGGACAGGGGGTGGCTACACCTTC.

The rearrangement uses TRBV15 and TRBJ1-2, with D unclear. Between the trimmed V and J ends, which lost 6 bases and 4 bases, there was a span of 15 bases. The CDR3 runs to 14 residues. The germline V gene has CDR1 LNHNV and CDR2 YYDKDF (reference sequence). In nucleotides, the CDR3 is TGTGCCACCAGGGAACCGGTTAGCCGCTATGGCTACACCTTC. It yields the protein CATREPVSRYGYTF. Combining the CDR3 with reference TRBV15 and TRBJ1-2 gives the whole variable domain DAMVIQNPRYQVTQFGKPVTLSCSQTLNHNVMYWYQQKSSQAPKLLFHYYDKDFNNEADTPDNFQSRRPNTSFCFLDIRSPGLGDTAMYLCATREPVSRYGYTFGSGTRLTVV.

The chain is built from TRBV6-6 and TRBJ1-5; 7 nucleotides align to TRBD1. Germline V lookup: CDR1 MNHNY, CDR2 SVGAGI (reference sequence). The J segment lost 2 bases and the V segment lost 0 bases, leaving 4 bases of the junction unmatched. The CDR3 is 16 residues long. The CDR3 loop is CASSYSKGGGNQPQHF. CDR3 DNA: TGTGCCAGCAGTTACTCGAAAGGGGGCGGCAATCAGCCCCAGCATTTT.

The chain uses TRBV19 and TRBJ1-2, with a tentative D call TRBD1 (5 bases). CDR1 LNHDA and CDR2 SQIVND come from the germline V gene (reference sequence). V shed 3 bases and J shed 8 bases, with 22 bases lying between them. This CDR3 region has 16 residues. The CDR3 protein is CASSIAWRGPREGYTF. For the CDR3, the DNA is TGTGCCAGTAGTATCGCTTGGAGGGGCCCACGAGAGGGCTACACCTTC.

The chain combines TRBV5-4 with TRBJ2-5, with 10 bases identical to TRBD2. Germline CDR1 and CDR2: SGHNT and YYREEE (reference sequence). Unmatched junction bases numbered 6, after V lost 10 bases and J lost 3 bases. The CDR3 is made up of 13 amino acids. CDR3 region: CASKREGEETQYF. The CDR3 DNA is TGTGCCTCAAAGCGGGAGGGGGAAGAGACCCAGTACTTC.

The V call is TRBV27, the J call TRBJ2-3, with a tentative D call TRBD2 (5 bases). CDR3 length equals 13 residues. The ends were cut back, 6 bases at V and 6 bases at J, with 13 bases in the middle. The germline gives CDR1 MNHEY, CDR2 SMNVEV (reference sequence). The CDR3: CASSPRGSDTQYF. For the CDR3, the DNA is TGTGCCAGCAGCCCTCGGGGATCGGATACGCAGTATTTT.